This T cell receptor beta chain was recovered during a study of CD8 T cells in ankylosing spondylitis. Points from the study as a whole: Made up of eight highly homologous variants, a TCR beta motif appeared characteristic of ankylosing spondylitis blood. There was reportedly significant enrichment of clones that were disease-linked in matched ankylosing spondylitis synovial fluid.

With molecular barcodes, quantitative 5'-RACE was used to make the TCR beta libraries. One entry per CDR3 protein results from TCRdb running MiXCR on the 5' RACE reads. The repertoire holds fewer than 650,000 distinct CDR3 sequences, with roughly 13% as singletons. As regards this clonotype: Its antigen is as yet unknown.

This CDR3 has 13 amino acids. Germline assignment: CDR1 SNHLY and CDR2 FYNNEI. The V end was cut by 6 bases, the J end by 2 bases, with 8 bases between. The sequencing sample was made of blood, either unsorted or a sorted T cell fraction (not recorded which). This clonotype originated in a male donor with ankylosing spondylitis. This chain links TRBV2 with TRBJ1-5; D call uncertain. The DNA for the CDR3 is TGTGCCAGCAGGATGACTGGCAATCAGCCCCAGCATTTT. It encodes CASRMTGNQPQHF.